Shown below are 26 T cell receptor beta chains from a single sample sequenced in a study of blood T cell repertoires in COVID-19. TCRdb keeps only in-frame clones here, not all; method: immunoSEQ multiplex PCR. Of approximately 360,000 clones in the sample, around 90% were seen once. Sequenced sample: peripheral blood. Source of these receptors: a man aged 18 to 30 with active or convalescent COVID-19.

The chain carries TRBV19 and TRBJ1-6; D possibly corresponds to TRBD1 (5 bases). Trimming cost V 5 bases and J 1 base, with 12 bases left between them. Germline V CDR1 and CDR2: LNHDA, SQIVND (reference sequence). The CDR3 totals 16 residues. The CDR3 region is CASSPGTVSYNSPLHF. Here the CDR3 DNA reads TGTGCCAGTAGTCCAGGGACTGTATCCTATAATTCACCCCTCCACTTT.

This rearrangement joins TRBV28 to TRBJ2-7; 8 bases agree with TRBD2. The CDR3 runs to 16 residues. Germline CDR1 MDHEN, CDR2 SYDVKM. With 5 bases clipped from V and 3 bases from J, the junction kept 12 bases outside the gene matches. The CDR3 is CASSNTGSGLGYEQYF. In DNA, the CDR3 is TGTGCCAGCAGTAATACGGGATCGGGACTAGGCTACGAGCAGTACTTC.

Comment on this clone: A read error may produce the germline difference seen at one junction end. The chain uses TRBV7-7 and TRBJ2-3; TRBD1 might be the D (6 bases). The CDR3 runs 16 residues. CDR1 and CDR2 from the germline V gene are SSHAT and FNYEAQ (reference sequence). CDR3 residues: CASSMLTMGATDTQYF. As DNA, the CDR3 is TGTGCTAGCAGCATGCTGACTATGGGGGCCACAGATACGCAGTATTTT.

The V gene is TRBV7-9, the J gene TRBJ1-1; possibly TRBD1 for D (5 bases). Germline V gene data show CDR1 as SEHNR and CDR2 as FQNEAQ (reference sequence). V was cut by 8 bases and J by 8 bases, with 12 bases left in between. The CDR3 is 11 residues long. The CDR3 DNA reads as TGTGCCAGCGGGAGGACAACAGAAGCTTTCTTT. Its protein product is CASGRTTEAFF.

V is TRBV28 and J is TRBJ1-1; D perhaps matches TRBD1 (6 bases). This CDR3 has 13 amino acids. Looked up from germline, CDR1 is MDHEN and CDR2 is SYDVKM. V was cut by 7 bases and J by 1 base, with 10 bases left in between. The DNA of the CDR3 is TGTGCCAGCAAAGAACAGGGGAACACTGAAGCTTTCTTT. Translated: CASKEQGNTEAFF.

The CDR3: CASSLIPTSGRASEQFF. In DNA form, the CDR3 reads TGTGCCAGCAGCTTAATACCGACTAGCGGGAGGGCCAGTGAGCAGTTCTTC. J is TRBJ2-1 and V is TRBV7-3; 14 nucleotides line up with TRBD2. With 1 base clipped from V and 9 bases from J, the junction kept 8 bases outside the gene matches. Germline loops: CDR1 SGHTA, CDR2 FQGTGA. This CDR3 is 17 amino acids long.

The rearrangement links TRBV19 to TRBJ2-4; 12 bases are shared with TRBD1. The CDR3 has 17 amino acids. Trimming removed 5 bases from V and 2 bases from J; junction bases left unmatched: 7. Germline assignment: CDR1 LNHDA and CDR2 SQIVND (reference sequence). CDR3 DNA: TGTGCCAGTAGTGCGGCCGGGACAGGGGGCCCCAAAAACATTCAGTACTTC. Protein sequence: CASSAAGTGGPKNIQYF. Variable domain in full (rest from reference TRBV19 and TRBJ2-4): DGGITQSPKYLFRKEGQNVTLSCEQNLNHDAMYWYRQDPGQGLRLIYYSQIVNDFQKGDIAEGYSVSREKKESFPLTVTSAQKNPTAFYLCASSAAGTGGPKNIQYFGAGTRLSVL.

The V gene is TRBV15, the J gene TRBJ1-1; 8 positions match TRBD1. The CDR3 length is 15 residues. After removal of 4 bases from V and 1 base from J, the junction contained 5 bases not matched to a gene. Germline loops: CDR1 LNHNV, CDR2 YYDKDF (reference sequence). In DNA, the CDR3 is TGTGCCACCAGCATCCCCGGGACAGGGAACACTGAAGCTTTCTTT. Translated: CATSIPGTGNTEAFF.

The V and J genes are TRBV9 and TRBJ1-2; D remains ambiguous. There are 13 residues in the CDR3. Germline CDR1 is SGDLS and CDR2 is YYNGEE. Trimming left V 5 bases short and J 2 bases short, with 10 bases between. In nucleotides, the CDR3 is TGTGCCAGCAGTAGCACAAAGAACTATGGCTACACCTTC. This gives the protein CASSSTKNYGYTF.

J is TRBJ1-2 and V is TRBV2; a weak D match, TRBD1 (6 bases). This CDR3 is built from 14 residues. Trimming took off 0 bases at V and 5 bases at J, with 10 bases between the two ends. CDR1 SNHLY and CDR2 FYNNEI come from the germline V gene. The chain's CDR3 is CASSEAWGTYGYTF. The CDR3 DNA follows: TGTGCCAGCAGTGAAGCGTGGGGGACATATGGCTACACCTTC.

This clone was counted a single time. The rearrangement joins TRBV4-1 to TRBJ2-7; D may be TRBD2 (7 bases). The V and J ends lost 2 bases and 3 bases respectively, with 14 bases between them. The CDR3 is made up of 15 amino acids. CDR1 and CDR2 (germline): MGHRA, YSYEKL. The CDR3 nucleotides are TGCGCCAGCAGCCAACGTAAGGGGGGGGACTACGAGCAGTACTTC. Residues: CASSQRKGGDYEQYF.

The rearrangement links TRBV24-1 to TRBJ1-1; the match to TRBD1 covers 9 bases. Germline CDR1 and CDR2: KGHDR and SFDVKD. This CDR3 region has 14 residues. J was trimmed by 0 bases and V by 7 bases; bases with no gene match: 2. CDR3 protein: CATRDRGVNTEAFF. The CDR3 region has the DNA TGTGCCACCAGGGACAGGGGAGTGAACACTGAAGCTTTCTTT.

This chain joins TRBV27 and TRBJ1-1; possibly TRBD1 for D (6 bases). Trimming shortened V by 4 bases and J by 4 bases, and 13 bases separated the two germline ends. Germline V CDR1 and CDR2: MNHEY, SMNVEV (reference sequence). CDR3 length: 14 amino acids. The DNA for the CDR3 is TGTGCCAGCAGTTCCCTTCAGGGGCCCACTGAAGCTTTCTTT. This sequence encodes CASSSLQGPTEAFF.

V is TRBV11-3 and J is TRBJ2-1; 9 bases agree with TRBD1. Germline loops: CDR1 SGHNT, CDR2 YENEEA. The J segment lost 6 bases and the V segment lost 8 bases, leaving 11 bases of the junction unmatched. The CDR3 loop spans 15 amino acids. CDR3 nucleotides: TGTGCCAGCTCGGGACCGGGACAGGGAATCAATGAGCAGTTCTTC. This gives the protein CASSGPGQGINEQFF.

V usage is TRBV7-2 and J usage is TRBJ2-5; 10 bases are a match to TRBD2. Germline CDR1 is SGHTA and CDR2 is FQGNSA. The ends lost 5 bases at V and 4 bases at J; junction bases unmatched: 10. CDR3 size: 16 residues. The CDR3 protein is CASSRSGGAIRETQYF. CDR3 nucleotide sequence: TGTGCCAGCAGCAGGAGCGGGGGGGCCATCAGAGAGACCCAGTACTTC.

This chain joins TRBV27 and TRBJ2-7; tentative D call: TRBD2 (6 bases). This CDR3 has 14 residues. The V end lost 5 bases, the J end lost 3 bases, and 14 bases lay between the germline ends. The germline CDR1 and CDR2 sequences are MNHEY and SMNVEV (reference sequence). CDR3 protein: CASSPWDWDYEQYF. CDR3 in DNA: TGTGCCAGCAGTCCGTGGGACTGGGACTACGAGCAGTACTTC.

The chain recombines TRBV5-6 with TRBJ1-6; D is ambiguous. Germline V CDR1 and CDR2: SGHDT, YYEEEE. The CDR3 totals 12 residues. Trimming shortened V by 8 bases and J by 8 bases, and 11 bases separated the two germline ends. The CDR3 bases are TGTGCCAGGAATCGGGGAGATTCACCCCTCCACTTT. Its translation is CARNRGDSPLHF.

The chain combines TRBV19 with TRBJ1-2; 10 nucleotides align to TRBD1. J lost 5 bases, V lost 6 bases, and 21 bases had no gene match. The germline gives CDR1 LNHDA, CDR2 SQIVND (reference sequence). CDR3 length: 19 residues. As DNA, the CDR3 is TGTGCCAGTAGAACCTATAACGGGACAGGGGACCGTATGCGGTATGGCTACACCTTC. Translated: CASRTYNGTGDRMRYGYTF.

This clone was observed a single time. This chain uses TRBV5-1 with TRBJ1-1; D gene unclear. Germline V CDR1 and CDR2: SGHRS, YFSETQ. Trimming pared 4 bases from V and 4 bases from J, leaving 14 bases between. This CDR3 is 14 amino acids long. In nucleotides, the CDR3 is TGCGCCAGCAGCGGAGACTCTTTCGGCACTGAAGCTTTCTTT. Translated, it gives CASSGDSFGTEAFF. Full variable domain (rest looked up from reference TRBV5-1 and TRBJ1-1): KAGVTQTPRYLIKTRGQQVTLSCSPISGHRSVSWYQQTPGQGLQFLFEYFSETQRNKGNFPGRFSGRQFSNSRSEMNVSTLELGDSALYLCASSGDSFGTEAFFGQGTRLTVV.

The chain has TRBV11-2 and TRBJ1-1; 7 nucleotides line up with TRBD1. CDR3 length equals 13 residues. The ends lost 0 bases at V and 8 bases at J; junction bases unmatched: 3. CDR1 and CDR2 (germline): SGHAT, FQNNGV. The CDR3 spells CASSLDGDREAFF. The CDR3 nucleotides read TGTGCCAGCAGCTTAGATGGGGACAGAGAAGCTTTCTTT.

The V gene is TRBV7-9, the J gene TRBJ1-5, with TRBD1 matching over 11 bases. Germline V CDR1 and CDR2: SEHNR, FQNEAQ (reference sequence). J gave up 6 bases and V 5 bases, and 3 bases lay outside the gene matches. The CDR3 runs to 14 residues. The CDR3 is CASSLGQGVQPQHF. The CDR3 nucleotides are TGTGCCAGCAGCCTGGGACAGGGGGTTCAGCCCCAGCATTTT.

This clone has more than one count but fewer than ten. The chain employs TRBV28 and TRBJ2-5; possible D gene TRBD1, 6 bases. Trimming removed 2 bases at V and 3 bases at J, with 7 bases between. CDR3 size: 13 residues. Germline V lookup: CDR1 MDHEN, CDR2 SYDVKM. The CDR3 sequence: CASSLPGEETQYF. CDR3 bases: TGTGCCAGCAGTTTACCAGGGGAAGAGACCCAGTACTTC.

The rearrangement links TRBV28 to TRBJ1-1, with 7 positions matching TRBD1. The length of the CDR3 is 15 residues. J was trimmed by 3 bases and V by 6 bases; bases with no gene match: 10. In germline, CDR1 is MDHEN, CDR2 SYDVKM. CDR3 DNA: TGTGCCAGCAGGAGACAGGGTTCGTGGTACACTGAAGCTTTCTTT. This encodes CASRRQGSWYTEAFF.

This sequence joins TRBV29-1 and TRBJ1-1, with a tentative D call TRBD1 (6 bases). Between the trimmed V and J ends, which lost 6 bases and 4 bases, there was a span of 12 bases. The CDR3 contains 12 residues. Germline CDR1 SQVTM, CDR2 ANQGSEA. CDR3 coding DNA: TGCAGCGTGAAACAGGGTAGCACTGAAGCTTTCTTT. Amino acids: CSVKQGSTEAFF.

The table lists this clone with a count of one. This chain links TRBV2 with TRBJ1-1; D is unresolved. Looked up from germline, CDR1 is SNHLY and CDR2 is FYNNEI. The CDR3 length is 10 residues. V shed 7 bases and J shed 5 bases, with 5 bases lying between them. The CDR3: CASKRTEAFF. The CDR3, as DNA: TGTGCCAGCAAGAGGACTGAAGCTTTCTTT.

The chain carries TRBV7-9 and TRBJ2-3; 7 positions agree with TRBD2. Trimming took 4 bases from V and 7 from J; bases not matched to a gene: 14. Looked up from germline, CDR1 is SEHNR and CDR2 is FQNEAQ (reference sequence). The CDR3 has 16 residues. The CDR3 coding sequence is TGTGCCAGCAGCTCGTCCGCGCTAGCGGACCCCAATACGCAGTATTTT. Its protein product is CASSSSALADPNTQYF. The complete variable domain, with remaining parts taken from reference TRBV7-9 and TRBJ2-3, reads DTGVSQNPRHKITKRGQNVTFRCDPISEHNRLYWYRQTLGQGPEFLTYFQNEAQLEKSRLLSDRFSAERPKGSFSTLEIQRTEQGDSAMYLCASSSSALADPNTQYFGPGTRLTVL.